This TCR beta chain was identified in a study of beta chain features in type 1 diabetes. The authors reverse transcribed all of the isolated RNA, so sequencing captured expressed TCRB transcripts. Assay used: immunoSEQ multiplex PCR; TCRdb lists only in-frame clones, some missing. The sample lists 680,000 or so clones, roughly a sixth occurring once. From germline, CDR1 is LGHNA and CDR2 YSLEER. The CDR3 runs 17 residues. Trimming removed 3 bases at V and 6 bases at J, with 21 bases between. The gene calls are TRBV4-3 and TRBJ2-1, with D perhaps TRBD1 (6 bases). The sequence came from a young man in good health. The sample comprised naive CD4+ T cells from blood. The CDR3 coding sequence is TGCGCCAGCAGCCATGGGACCCTAACCCAGGGGAGCAATGAGCAGTTCTTC. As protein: CASSHGTLTQGSNEQFF.